A single sample is the source of the 2 T cell receptor beta chains below, sequenced in a study of beta chain features in type 1 diabetes. As every portion of the isolated RNA was reverse transcribed, the sequencing read expressed TCRB transcripts. Sequencing used immunoSEQ multiplex PCR; TCRdb keeps in-frame clones, though not all of them. The sample records about 410,000 clones, roughly 14% being singletons. The sample taken for sequencing was naive CD4+ T cells from blood. Source of these receptors: a man younger than 45 in good health.

This clone was counted only a few times. The chain has TRBV9 and TRBJ2-4; D gene uncertain. The length of the CDR3 is 14 residues. The V gene's germline CDR1 is SGDLS and CDR2 YYNGEE. V was pared by 3 bases and J by 0 bases, with 7 bases between. CDR3 DNA sequence: TGTGCCAGCAGCGGTAGGGTAGCCAAAAACATTCAGTACTTC. Amino acid sequence: CASSGRVAKNIQYF.

The chain carries TRBV18 and TRBJ1-2; weak D call: TRBD1 (6 bases). With 3 bases removed from V and 4 bases from J, the gap between germline ends came to 9 bases. Germline CDR1 reads KGHSH; CDR2 reads LQKENI. The CDR3 sequence is 13 residues long. The CDR3 reads CASSPVGAYGYTF. CDR3 DNA: TGTGCCAGCTCACCGGTGGGGGCCTATGGCTACACCTTC.